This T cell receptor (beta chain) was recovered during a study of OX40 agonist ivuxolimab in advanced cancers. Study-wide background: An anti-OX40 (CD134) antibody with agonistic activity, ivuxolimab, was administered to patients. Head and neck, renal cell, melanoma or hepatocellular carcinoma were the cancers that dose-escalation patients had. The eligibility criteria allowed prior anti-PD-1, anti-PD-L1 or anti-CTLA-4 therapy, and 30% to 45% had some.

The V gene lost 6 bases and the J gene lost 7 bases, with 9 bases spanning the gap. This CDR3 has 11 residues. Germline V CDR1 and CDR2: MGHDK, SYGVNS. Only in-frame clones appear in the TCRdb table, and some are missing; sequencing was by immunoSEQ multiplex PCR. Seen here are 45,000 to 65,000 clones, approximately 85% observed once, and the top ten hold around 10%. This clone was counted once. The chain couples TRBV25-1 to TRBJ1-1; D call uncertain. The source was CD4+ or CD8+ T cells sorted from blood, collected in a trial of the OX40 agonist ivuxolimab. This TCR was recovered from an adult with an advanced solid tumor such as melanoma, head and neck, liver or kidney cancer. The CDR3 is CASSGELEAFF. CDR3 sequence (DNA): TGTGCCAGCAGCGGCGAGCTTGAAGCTTTCTTT.